A single sample is the source of the 24 T cell receptor beta chains below, sequenced in a study of regulatory T cells in long-lasting Graves disease. iRepertoire HTBI primers and Arm-PCR of CDR3 regions built TCR beta libraries. TCRdb fed the multiplex PCR reads into MiXCR, producing one record per CDR3 protein. The sample carries 300,000 to 400,000 distinct CDR3 sequences, approximately 16% recorded once. The time point denotes: newly diagnosed GD, antithyroid drugs for less than 3 months. Isolated PBMC RNA provided the starting material for the TCR library. This sample also belongs to another study, concerning T cells in Graves' hyperthyroidism and ophthalmopathy.

The input for sequencing was peripheral blood mononuclear cells (PBMCs), taken at new diagnosis, from a patient treated with antithyroid drugs. Receptor source: a man between 35 and 55 years old with Graves disease.

This clonotype was recorded once. The chain links TRBV20-1 to TRBJ2-6; D possibly corresponds to TRBD1 (5 bases). This CDR3 region has 15 residues. Germline V CDR1 and CDR2: DFQATT, SNEGSKA (reference sequence). Trimming left V 5 bases short and J 0 bases short, with 11 bases between. As DNA, the CDR3 is TGCAGTGCTTGGGCAGGGAACTCTGGGGCCAACGTCCTGACTTTC. Its translation is CSAWAGNSGANVLTF.

There are a few counts of this clonotype. The chain links TRBV12-3 or TRBV12-4 to TRBJ1-3; TRBD1 matches 10 bases. The CDR3 runs 14 residues. V shed 6 bases and J 7 bases; nucleotides not matched to a gene: 6. CDR3 in DNA: TGTGCCAGCAGGCCCGGGACAGGGGTGAACACCATATATTTT. It encodes CASRPGTGVNTIYF.

This clonotype was observed a few times. V is TRBV5-6 and J is TRBJ2-5, with D unresolved. There are 12 residues in the CDR3. Germline V lookup: CDR1 SGHDT, CDR2 YYEEEE. V lost 0 bases, J lost 8 bases, and 8 bases lay in between. The CDR3 DNA reads as TGTGCCAGCAGCTTGGAAAGACGAACCCAGTACTTC. Residues: CASSLERRTQYF.

This clonotype was detected a few times. This rearrangement joins TRBV7-2 to TRBJ1-6; no clear D gene. With 3 bases removed from V and 16 bases from J, the gap between germline ends came to 19 bases. This CDR3 comprises 14 residues. CDR1 is SGHTA and CDR2 is FQGNSA in the germline V gene. The CDR3 is CASSFRADYTILHF. The CDR3 nucleotides are TGTGCCAGCAGCTTTCGAGCGGACTACACCATACTCCACTTT.

The gene calls are TRBV28 and TRBJ1-2, with 7 bases identical to TRBD1. Germline V CDR1 and CDR2: MDHEN, SYDVKM. This CDR3 contains 12 residues. V was pared by 10 bases and J by 8 bases, with 10 bases of the junction left unmatched. CDR3 DNA: TGTGCCACCTTACAGGGGTTACGAGGCTACACCTTC. This codes for CATLQGLRGYTF.

The rearrangement links TRBV11-3 to TRBJ2-1, with TRBD2 identical over 7 bases. The CDR3 length is 14 residues. In germline, CDR1 is SGHNT, CDR2 YENEEA. Trimming at V came to 2 bases and at J to 7 bases, leaving 5 bases not matched to a gene. The DNA for the CDR3 is TGTGCCAGCAGCTTAATCTTGGGGGGGAATGAGCAGTTCTTC. Its translation: CASSLILGGNEQFF.

This clonotype was observed at least ten times. J is TRBJ2-7 and V is TRBV5-1; D call uncertain. Germline V lookup: CDR1 SGHRS, CDR2 YFSETQ. V lost 0 bases, J lost 3 bases, and 16 bases lay in between. The CDR3 runs 16 residues. CDR3 protein: CASSLEVPRAGYEQYF. The CDR3 DNA is TGCGCCAGCAGCTTGGAGGTCCCTCGGGCTGGCTACGAGCAGTACTTC.

The chain is built from TRBV11-3 and TRBJ2-1, with D perhaps matching TRBD2 (5 bases). Germline assignment: CDR1 SGHNT and CDR2 YENEEA. Trimming removed 3 bases from V and 5 bases from J, with 11 bases in between. The CDR3 runs to 14 residues. The CDR3 region has the DNA TGTGCCAGCAGCTTCTTTGGGAGAGACAATGAGCAGTTCTTC. It yields the protein CASSFFGRDNEQFF.

This clonotype was detected many times. The rearrangement links TRBV7-9 to TRBJ1-5, with D perhaps matching TRBD1 (6 bases). Germline CDR1 SEHNR, CDR2 FQNEAQ (reference sequence). This CDR3 spans 13 amino acids. V was pared by 1 base and J by 10 bases, with 11 bases between. CDR3 DNA sequence: TGTGCCAGCAGCTTAGAGGGGGGGCAACCCCAGCATTTT. Amino acid sequence: CASSLEGGQPQHF.

This clonotype was picked up one time. The V gene is TRBV6-2 or TRBV6-3, the J gene TRBJ2-1, with TRBD2 matching 16 bases. Germline trimming cut 6 bases from V and 6 bases from J; bases unmatched to any gene: 8. Germline CDR1 and CDR2: MNHEY and SVGEGT. The CDR3 length is 17 residues. The CDR3 loop is CASRTGLAGGVFNEQFF. The CDR3 DNA follows: TGTGCCAGCAGAACGGGACTAGCGGGAGGGGTTTTCAATGAGCAGTTCTTC.

There are many counts of this clonotype. The chain combines TRBV5-8 with TRBJ2-1; D gene ambiguous. The CDR3 is 12 amino acids. The germline CDR1 and CDR2 sequences are SGHTS and YDEGEE. Deletions cut 2 bases from V and 5 bases from J, with 5 bases between. In DNA form, the CDR3 reads TGTGCCAGCAGCTTCGACAACAATGAGCAGTTCTTC. Translated, it gives CASSFDNNEQFF.

The gene calls are TRBV20-1 and TRBJ2-2; TRBD2 aligns across 8 bases. Germline CDR1 is DFQATT and CDR2 is SNEGSKA (reference sequence). The CDR3 runs to 16 residues. V lost 3 bases to trimming and J lost 1 base; unmatched junction nucleotides: 7. The CDR3: CSASSSGGWNTGELFF. The DNA for the CDR3 is TGCAGTGCTAGCTCGTCGGGGGGGTGGAACACCGGGGAGCTGTTTTTT.

This clonotype was seen more than once but under ten times. The rearrangement uses TRBV5-5 and TRBJ2-3; no clear D. Germline V CDR1 and CDR2: SGHKS, YYEKEE (reference sequence). There are 12 residues in the CDR3. V was pared by 4 bases and J by 9 bases, with 12 bases between. Here the CDR3 DNA reads TGTGCCAGCAGCACCTCCCGATCCACGCAGTATTTT. It specifies CASSTSRSTQYF. Using reference TRBV5-5 and TRBJ2-3 for the parts outside the CDR3, the full variable domain is DAGVTQSPTHLIKTRGQQVTLRCSPISGHKSVSWYQQVLGQGPQFIFQYYEKEERGRGNFPDRFSARQFPNYSSELNVNALLLGDSALYLCASSTSRSTQYFGPGTRLTVL.

The table lists this clonotype with many counts. The chain uses TRBV5-1 and TRBJ1-5; 10 nucleotides match TRBD1. Germline V lookup: CDR1 SGHRS, CDR2 YFSETQ. V lost 1 base to trimming and J lost 6 bases; unmatched junction nucleotides: 4. The CDR3 has 15 amino acids. The DNA of the CDR3 is TGCGCCAGCAGCTTGACTGGGGACAGGGGTCAGCCCCAGCATTTT. This codes for CASSLTGDRGQPQHF.

This clonotype was detected many times. CDR3 coding DNA: TGTGCCAGCAGCCAAGCGGGACCTGCGGGGGGATACGAGCAGTACTTC. It codes for CASSQAGPAGGYEQYF. The rearrangement links TRBV3-1 to TRBJ2-7; the match to TRBD2 covers 8 bases. In germline, CDR1 is LGHDT, CDR2 YNNKEL (reference sequence). J lost 4 bases, V lost 1 base, and 9 bases had no gene match. CDR3 length: 16 residues.

This clonotype was found once. The rearrangement uses TRBV20-1 and TRBJ1-1; the D gene is possibly TRBD1 (6 bases). Deletions cut 6 bases from V and 4 bases from J, with 24 bases between. Germline V gene sequence: CDR1 DFQATT, CDR2 SNEGSKA (reference sequence). The CDR3 runs to 16 residues. CDR3 sequence (DNA): TGCAGTGCCCGGACAGAGAGAATGAACGGGGGCACTGAAGCTTTCTTT. Protein: CSARTERMNGGTEAFF.

This clonotype showed up many times. The rearrangement links TRBV12-3 or TRBV12-4 to TRBJ2-5; 7 bases fit TRBD2. Trimming cost V 5 bases and J 5 bases; bases outside gene matches: 8. CDR3 length equals 14 residues. For the CDR3, the DNA is TGTGCCAGCAGTCTTAGGCAGGGAGGGGAGACCCAGTACTTC. Encoded protein: CASSLRQGGETQYF.

This clonotype was detected a few times. This chain links TRBV19 with TRBJ2-3; no definite D call. Looked up from germline, CDR1 is LNHDA and CDR2 is SQIVND (reference sequence). The CDR3 has 13 amino acids. The V end was cut by 4 bases, the J end by 3 bases, with 8 bases between. CDR3 residues: CASSTARTDTQYF. CDR3 DNA: TGTGCCAGTAGTACTGCGAGGACAGATACGCAGTATTTT.

As to this clonotype: A much larger clone differs from this one at a single base, so this may be a read error. The chain employs TRBV7-2 and TRBJ2-1; tentative D call: TRBD1 (6 bases). This CDR3 region has 13 residues. Per germline, CDR1 SGHTA and CDR2 FQGNSA. The CDR3, as DNA: TGTGCCAGCGGCTTTTGGACAGCTAGAGAGCAGTTCTTC. This translates into CASGFWTAREQFF.

This clonotype has just a few counts. The chain is built from TRBV5-1 and TRBJ2-1, with 13 bases that match TRBD2. This CDR3 spans 20 amino acids. The V gene's germline CDR1 is SGHRS and CDR2 YFSETQ. V shed 0 bases, J shed 7 bases, and the junction held 16 bases outside the gene matches. In DNA form, the CDR3 reads TGCGCCAGCAGCTTGGACCAGGCGACTAGCGGGGGGAGGCCCCTAAATGAGCAGTTCTTC. It codes for CASSLDQATSGGRPLNEQFF.

This clonotype has a count of ten or more. V is TRBV6-1 and J is TRBJ2-5, with no clear D. CDR3 size: 13 residues. Trimming shortened V by 8 bases and J by 5 bases, and 15 bases separated the two germline ends. In germline, CDR1 is MNHNS, CDR2 SASEGT. CDR3: CASDTTTSETQYF. The DNA for the CDR3 is TGTGCCAGCGATACCACGACTTCGGAGACCCAGTACTTC.

There are many counts of this clonotype. The rearrangement uses TRBV7-2 and TRBJ2-1; possible D gene TRBD2, 6 bases. CDR3 length equals 15 residues. V was pared by 5 bases and J by 10 bases, with 21 bases between. Germline V gives CDR1 SGHTA, CDR2 FQGNSA. The CDR3 coding sequence is TGTGCCAGCAGCCCCCCCTCGGGGCGGGGCAGGGAGCAGTTCTTC. It specifies CASSPPSGRGREQFF.

This clonotype occurred a few times. The J gene is TRBJ2-1, the V gene TRBV3-1; D may correspond to TRBD1 or TRBD2 (6 bases each). Germline loops: CDR1 LGHDT, CDR2 YNNKEL (reference sequence). The CDR3 spans 15 residues. Trimming removed 2 bases at V and 4 bases at J, with 12 bases between. The CDR3: CASSQKGGQYNEQFF. The CDR3 region has the DNA TGTGCCAGCAGCCAAAAGGGGGGCCAGTACAATGAGCAGTTCTTC.

This clonotype was counted many times. The gene calls are TRBV10-1 and TRBJ2-5; TRBD2 might be the D (6 bases). The V gene lost 4 bases and the J gene lost 1 base, with 13 bases spanning the gap. CDR3 length: 15 amino acids. The germline V gene encodes CDR1 WNHNN and CDR2 SYGVQD (reference sequence). The CDR3 region has the DNA TGCGCCAGCAGTGCAGGCGGGGAGACCCAAGAGACCCAGTACTTC. Its protein product is CASSAGGETQETQYF.